Below, 21 T cell receptor beta chains from the same sample are listed, as sequenced in a study of cytomegalovirus exposure and HLA in healthy donors. With 60 Vbeta and 13 Jbeta primers, the PCR was carried out. Produced via immunoSEQ multiplex PCR; TCRdb's table is partial and in-frame only. The data show about 160,000 clones, 75% to 85% seen once. The specimen was PBMCs. All receptors come from a man aged 25-45 years in good health and CMV-seronegative.

The J gene is TRBJ2-7, the V gene TRBV2, with D possibly being TRBD2 (6 bases). The CDR3 is 14 amino acids. V was clipped by 8 bases and J by 0 bases, with 14 bases between them. Germline V lookup: CDR1 SNHLY, CDR2 FYNNEI. CDR3 sequence: CASGRGFSSYEQYF. CDR3 bases: TGTGCCAGCGGGCGGGGTTTTAGCTCCTACGAGCAGTACTTC.

The rearrangement joins TRBV5-4 to TRBJ2-7; 7 positions agree with TRBD2. The V gene's germline CDR1 is SGHNT and CDR2 YYREEE (reference sequence). V was clipped by 0 bases and J by 4 bases; unmatched bases: 1. The CDR3 extends over 13 amino acids. The CDR3 loop reads CASSLEAGYEQYF. The CDR3 DNA follows: TGTGCCAGCAGCTTGGAAGCGGGGTACGAGCAGTACTTC.

The DNA for the CDR3 is TGTGCCAGCAGCTTAGGGGGGAGGACCTACAATGAGCAGTTCTTC. It encodes CASSLGGRTYNEQFF. J is TRBJ2-1 and V is TRBV7-3; tentative D call: TRBD2 (6 bases). CDR1 SGHTA and CDR2 FQGTGA come from the germline V gene. The CDR3 totals 15 residues. The germline V and J ends were trimmed by 2 bases and 2 bases, with 10 bases remaining between them.

This clone appeared once. The chain couples TRBV28 to TRBJ2-1, with D maybe TRBD2 (6 bases). V was clipped by 5 bases and J by 0 bases, with 17 bases between them. Germline lookup yields CDR1 MDHEN and CDR2 SYDVKM. This CDR3 is 17 amino acids long. The CDR3 region is CASSLPSISGSYNEQFF. In DNA form, the CDR3 reads TGTGCCAGCAGTCTCCCCAGCATTAGCGGCTCCTACAATGAGCAGTTCTTC. Together with reference TRBV28 and TRBJ2-1, the CDR3 gives the full variable domain: DVKVTQSSRYLVKRTGEKVFLECVQDMDHENMFWYRQDPGLGLRLIYFSYDVKMKEKGDIPEGYSVSREKKERFSLILESASTNQTSMYLCASSLPSISGSYNEQFFGPGTRLTVL.

CDR3 DNA: TGTGCCAGCAGCTTGGGAGGGGGCGCGAGCACAGATACGCAGTATTTT. It is translated as CASSLGGGASTDTQYF. This chain connects TRBV5-4 to TRBJ2-3; 7 bases align to TRBD1. The CDR3 runs 16 residues. The germline gives CDR1 SGHNT, CDR2 YYREEE (reference sequence). J gave up 0 bases and V 0 bases, and 4 bases lay outside the gene matches.

As for this clone: The junction departs from germline at one end; a sequencing error may be responsible. This chain links TRBV7-9 with TRBJ2-7; 7 positions match TRBD2. Germline CDR1 SEHNR, CDR2 FQNEAQ (reference sequence). This CDR3 is 16 amino acids long. This CDR3 reads CSSSSPGPSGFYEQYF. The CDR3 nucleotides are TGTTCCAGCAGCTCACCCGGGCCTAGCGGATTTTACGAGCAGTACTTC.

The V and J genes are TRBV5-4 and TRBJ1-1; 10 positions match TRBD1. The ends lost 2 bases at V and 5 bases at J; junction bases unmatched: 6. The germline V gene encodes CDR1 SGHNT and CDR2 YYREEE (reference sequence). The CDR3 runs 15 residues. The CDR3 sequence is CASSFLTGGGTEAFF. Written as DNA, the CDR3 is TGTGCCAGCAGCTTCCTGACAGGGGGCGGGACTGAAGCTTTCTTT.

V and J are TRBV6-1 and TRBJ2-1; TRBD2 agrees at 11 bases. Germline values: CDR1 MNHNS, CDR2 SASEGT. V shed 3 bases and J 9 bases; nucleotides not matched to a gene: 7. The CDR3 has 15 amino acids. The CDR3 nucleotides are TGTGCCAGCAGTGACTTTAGCGGGGGGGCCGTTGAGCAGTTCTTC. It is translated as CASSDFSGGAVEQFF.

This chain connects TRBV7-9 to TRBJ2-5; TRBD2 matches 16 bases. V lost 4 bases, J lost 4 bases, and 6 bases stayed unmatched. This CDR3 comprises 17 residues. Germline V gene data show CDR1 as SEHNR and CDR2 as FQNEAQ (reference sequence). The CDR3 DNA reads as TGTGCCAGCAGCTCTGGGACTAGCGGGGGGGCGGGAGAGACCCAGTACTTC. Its protein product is CASSSGTSGGAGETQYF.

This chain uses TRBV11-2 with TRBJ2-2, with TRBD1 matching 9 bases. This CDR3 has 15 residues. Germline V gene data show CDR1 as SGHAT and CDR2 as FQNNGV. V lost 3 bases and J lost 4; bases outside the gene matches: 3. Here the CDR3 DNA reads TGTGCCAGCAGCTTTATGACAGGGGGCACCGGGGAGCTGTTTTTT. As protein: CASSFMTGGTGELFF.

This clone was observed a handful of times. The chain is built from TRBV11-2 and TRBJ1-1; D remains ambiguous. CDR1 and CDR2 (germline): SGHAT, FQNNGV. The CDR3 length is 12 residues. V was pared by 5 bases and J by 5 bases, with 9 bases between. Here the CDR3 DNA reads TGTGCCAGCAGCCCGACGGGAACTGAAGCTTTCTTT. Its protein is CASSPTGTEAFF.

This clone appeared a few times. This CDR3 reads CASSDRLAGFNEQFF. Written as DNA, the CDR3 is TGTGCCAGCAGTGATCGACTAGCGGGATTCAATGAGCAGTTCTTC. The genes are TRBV6-4 and TRBJ2-1; 11 positions match TRBD2. After removal of 3 bases from V and 6 bases from J, the junction contained 4 bases not matched to a gene. CDR3 length: 15 residues. CDR1 and CDR2 (germline): MRHNA, SNTAGT.

The chain uses TRBV2 and TRBJ2-7; 8 nucleotides match TRBD2. V dropped 4 bases and J dropped 4; count of bases not matched to a gene: 6. CDR3 size: 14 residues. Germline CDR1 reads SNHLY; CDR2 reads FYNNEI. This CDR3 reads CASSVISGSYEQYF. The DNA for the CDR3 is TGTGCCAGCAGTGTTATCAGCGGGAGTTACGAGCAGTACTTC.

This clone showed up just a few times. This chain joins TRBV5-4 and TRBJ1-3; 8 nucleotides align to TRBD1. The CDR3 loop spans 17 amino acids. Unmatched junction bases numbered 17, after V lost 4 bases and J lost 8 bases. The germline gives CDR1 SGHNT, CDR2 YYREEE (reference sequence). The CDR3 region has the DNA TGTGCCAGCAGCGCTGGACAGGGTAAGTACAAAGAAGACACCATATATTTT. This encodes CASSAGQGKYKEDTIYF.

This clone came up a few times. This sequence joins TRBV7-9 and TRBJ2-2; D perhaps matches TRBD1 (6 bases). Per the germline V gene, CDR1 is SEHNR and CDR2 is FQNEAQ (reference sequence). The CDR3 sequence is 15 residues long. V lost 4 bases to trimming and J lost 4 bases, with 13 bases between them. The CDR3 DNA reads as TGTGCCAGCAGCTCCACAGGGATTGGCACCGGGGAGCTGTTTTTT. Translation gives CASSSTGIGTGELFF. The entire variable domain, with the rest obtained from reference TRBV7-9 and TRBJ2-2, is as follows: DTGVSQNPRHKITKRGQNVTFRCDPISEHNRLYWYRQTLGQGPEFLTYFQNEAQLEKSRLLSDRFSAERPKGSFSTLEIQRTEQGDSAMYLCASSSTGIGTGELFFGEGSRLTVL.

A remark on this clone: This sample also contains other DNA sequences that code for the same CDR3. The CDR3 sequence is CASSGANYGYTF. DNA of the CDR3: TGTGCCAGCAGCGGAGCAAACTATGGCTACACCTTC. The V call is TRBV25-1, the J call TRBJ1-2, with D unclear. This CDR3 is 12 amino acids long. Germline lookup yields CDR1 MGHDK and CDR2 SYGVNS. The V and J ends lost 6 bases and 2 bases respectively, with 7 bases between them.

The chain has TRBV5-5 and TRBJ2-7; tentatively, D is TRBD2 (6 bases). The CDR3 length is 15 residues. The V gene lost 4 bases and the J gene lost 4 bases, with 18 bases spanning the gap. Germline V gives CDR1 SGHKS, CDR2 YYEKEE (reference sequence). This CDR3 reads CASSPAGDGGYEQYF. The DNA for the CDR3 is TGTGCCAGCAGCCCGGCCGGGGACGGGGGATACGAGCAGTACTTC.

The chain employs TRBV7-3 and TRBJ2-1; 9 positions agree with TRBD2. The V and J ends lost 1 base and 2 bases, in that order; junction bases with no gene match: 3. Germline assignment: CDR1 SGHTA and CDR2 FQGTGA. The CDR3 covers 16 residues. The CDR3, as DNA: TGTGCCAGCAGCTTAATCCTAGCGGGAACCTACAATGAGCAGTTCTTC. Protein: CASSLILAGTYNEQFF.

The chain links TRBV5-6 to TRBJ2-1; D remains unclear. The germline gives CDR1 SGHDT, CDR2 YYEEEE. V gave up 2 bases and J gave up 6 bases, with 18 bases separating them. There are 16 residues in the CDR3. The CDR3 coding sequence is TGTGCCAGCAGCTTAAGAATGGCGGTCCTCGGCAATGAGCAGTTCTTC. As protein: CASSLRMAVLGNEQFF.

This clone was recorded a few times. The same CDR3 is also encoded by other DNA sequences in this sample. This chain uses TRBV29-1 with TRBJ2-7; 8 positions match TRBD2. J lost 4 bases, V lost 4 bases, and 3 bases had no gene match. The CDR3 runs 12 residues. CDR1 and CDR2 (germline): SQVTM, ANQGSEA. CDR3 in DNA: TGCAGCGTTGCGGGGGGGTCTTACGAGCAGTACTTC. Translated: CSVAGGSYEQYF.

This rearrangement joins TRBV29-1 to TRBJ1-1, with D perhaps matching TRBD1 (5 bases). V was trimmed by 4 bases and J by 2 bases, leaving 11 bases between them. Per germline, CDR1 SQVTM and CDR2 ANQGSEA. The CDR3 runs 13 residues. The CDR3 coding sequence is TGCAGCGTTGGGGGCCTAGTAAACACTGAAGCTTTCTTT. Its translation: CSVGGLVNTEAFF.